This T cell receptor (beta chain) was documented in a study of CD4 and CD8 cells across lung adenocarcinoma regions. Samples came from patients with localized non-small cell lung adenocarcinoma. TCRdb re-called the PCR reads through MiXCR, storing one row per CDR3 protein. Of approximately 17,000 distinct CDR3 sequences detected, roughly 46% appear once; the ten largest clones hold roughly a fifth. The sample holds many counts of this clonotype. The ends lost 5 bases at V and 6 bases at J; junction bases unmatched: 17. In germline, CDR1 is SGHVS, CDR2 FQNEAQ. The CDR3 runs to 18 residues. Sequenced material: CD4+ T cells from the margin of a lung tumor. The receptor was derived from a male donor with lung adenocarcinoma. The CD4 and CD8 labels of this study may be unreliable. The rearrangement joins TRBV7-8 to TRBJ2-1; 9 nucleotides match TRBD1. DNA for the CDR3: TGTGCCAGCAGCGAAGTTAGGTTTGCGGGACAGGGCTCCAATGAGCAGTTCTTC. It encodes CASSEVRFAGQGSNEQFF.